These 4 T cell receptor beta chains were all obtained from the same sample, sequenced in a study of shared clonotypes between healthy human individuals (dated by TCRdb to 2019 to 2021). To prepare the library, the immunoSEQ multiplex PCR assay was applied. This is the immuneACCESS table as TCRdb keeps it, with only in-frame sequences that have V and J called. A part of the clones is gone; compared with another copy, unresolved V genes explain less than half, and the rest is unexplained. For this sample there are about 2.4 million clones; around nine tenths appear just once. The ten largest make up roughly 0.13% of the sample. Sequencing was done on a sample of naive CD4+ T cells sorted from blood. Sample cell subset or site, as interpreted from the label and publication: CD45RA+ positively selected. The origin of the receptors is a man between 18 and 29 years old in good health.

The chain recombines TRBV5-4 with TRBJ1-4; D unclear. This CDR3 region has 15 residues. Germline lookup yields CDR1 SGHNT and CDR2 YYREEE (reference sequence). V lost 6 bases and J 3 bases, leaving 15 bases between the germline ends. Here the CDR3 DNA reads TGTGCCAGCAACCGCAAGGGAGGCCCTAATGAAAAACTGTTTTTT. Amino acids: CASNRKGGPNEKLFF.

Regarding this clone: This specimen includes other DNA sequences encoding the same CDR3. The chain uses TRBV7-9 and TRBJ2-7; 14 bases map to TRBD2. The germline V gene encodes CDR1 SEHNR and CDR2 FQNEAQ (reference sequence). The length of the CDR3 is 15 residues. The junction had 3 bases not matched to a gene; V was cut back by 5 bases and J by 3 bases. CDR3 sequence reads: CASSLGTSGSYEQYF. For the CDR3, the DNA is TGTGCCAGCAGCCTGGGGACTAGCGGGAGCTACGAGCAGTACTTC.

DNA of the CDR3: TGTGCCAGCAGTGATGGGCTCGGCCGGGCAGAAGCTTTCTTT. Amino acids: CASSDGLGRAEAFF. The chain has TRBV6-1 and TRBJ1-1; D is unclear. In germline, CDR1 is MNHNS, CDR2 SASEGT. The length of the CDR3 is 14 residues. V shed 3 bases and J shed 8 bases, with 16 bases lying between them.

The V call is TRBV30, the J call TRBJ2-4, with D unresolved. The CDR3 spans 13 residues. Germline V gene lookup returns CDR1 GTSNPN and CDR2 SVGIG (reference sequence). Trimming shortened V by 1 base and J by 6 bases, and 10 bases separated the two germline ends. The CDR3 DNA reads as TGTGCCTGGAGTGCCGACTCGGGAAACATTCAGTACTTC. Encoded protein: CAWSADSGNIQYF.